Below are 24 T cell receptor beta chains sequenced from a single sample in a study of blood T cell repertoires in COVID-19. Sequenced by immunoSEQ multiplex PCR; TCRdb stores in-frame clones only, minus some. This table has around 380,000 clones, over 75% appearing once. The material sequenced was PBMCs or T cells enriched from blood (not recorded which). These receptors were obtained from a young man who had recovered from COVID-19.

This clone was found a few times. The chain combines TRBV5-1 with TRBJ1-4, with TRBD1 matching 9 bases. V shed 4 bases and J 2 bases; nucleotides not matched to a gene: 6. From germline, CDR1 is SGHRS and CDR2 YFSETQ. The CDR3 runs to 16 residues. The CDR3 is CASSTLGQGTNEKLFF. The CDR3, as DNA: TGCGCCAGCAGCACGCTCGGACAGGGGACTAATGAAAAACTGTTTTTT. The whole variable domain, filled in from reference TRBV5-1 and TRBJ1-4, reads KAGVTQTPRYLIKTRGQQVTLSCSPISGHRSVSWYQQTPGQGLQFLFEYFSETQRNKGNFPGRFSGRQFSNSRSEMNVSTLELGDSALYLCASSTLGQGTNEKLFFGSGTQLSVL.

The chain is built from TRBV7-9 and TRBJ2-3, with 8 nucleotides matching TRBD2. The CDR3 sequence is 18 residues long. CDR1 SEHNR and CDR2 FQNEAQ come from the germline V gene (reference sequence). The trim removed 5 bases at V and 2 bases at J, leaving 15 bases unmatched. The CDR3 DNA sequence: TGTGCCAGCAGCCCGACCGTACCCGGACTAGCCCACACAGATACGCAGTATTTT. Its translation is CASSPTVPGLAHTDTQYF. The whole variable domain, filled in from reference TRBV7-9 and TRBJ2-3, reads DTGVSQNPRHKITKRGQNVTFRCDPISEHNRLYWYRQTLGQGPEFLTYFQNEAQLEKSRLLSDRFSAERPKGSFSTLEIQRTEQGDSAMYLCASSPTVPGLAHTDTQYFGPGTRLTVL.

This chain uses TRBV18 with TRBJ1-1, with a weak D call TRBD1 (6 bases). CDR1 and CDR2 (germline): KGHSH, LQKENI. Trimming shortened V by 6 bases and J by 4 bases, and 24 bases separated the two germline ends. CDR3 size: 17 residues. The CDR3 protein is CASSHGDILQGGTEAFF. The CDR3 nucleotides are TGTGCCAGCTCTCACGGGGACATTCTACAAGGGGGCACTGAAGCTTTCTTT.

About this clone: Other DNA sequences in the sample encode the same CDR3. The rearrangement links TRBV12-3 or TRBV12-4 to TRBJ2-2, with D tentatively TRBD2 (7 bases). The CDR3 consists of 13 residues. V gave up 3 bases and J gave up 6 bases, with 8 bases separating them. This CDR3 is CASSLGGPGELFF. The CDR3 coding sequence is TGTGCCAGCAGTTTGGGGGGGCCCGGGGAGCTGTTTTTT.

V usage is TRBV9 and J usage is TRBJ2-3, with 7 bases lining up with TRBD1. Trimming removed 0 bases from V and 2 bases from J; junction bases left unmatched: 3. The CDR3 is 15 residues long. Germline values: CDR1 SGDLS, CDR2 YYNGEE. The chain's CDR3 is CASSVGQGPTDTQYF. The CDR3 nucleotides read TGTGCCAGCAGCGTAGGACAGGGACCCACAGATACGCAGTATTTT.

V gene TRBV18 combines with J gene TRBJ2-7; TRBD1 matches 10 bases. The CDR3 is 15 amino acids. V lost 4 bases to trimming and J lost 0 bases; unmatched junction nucleotides: 3. The germline V gene encodes CDR1 KGHSH and CDR2 LQKENI. Here the CDR3 reads CASSRDRGFSYEQYF. CDR3 bases: TGTGCCAGCTCACGGGACAGGGGCTTCTCCTACGAGCAGTACTTC.

This chain connects TRBV19 to TRBJ2-3; 12 positions agree with TRBD2. Germline lookup yields CDR1 LNHDA and CDR2 SQIVND (reference sequence). The junction had 13 bases not matched to a gene; V was cut back by 1 base and J by 11 bases. The CDR3 has 17 residues. The CDR3 loop is CASSIGSASGGAGGQYF. The CDR3 bases are TGTGCCAGTAGTATAGGCTCGGCTAGCGGGGGGGCTGGTGGGCAGTATTTT.

V is TRBV7-9 and J is TRBJ1-1, with D possibly TRBD1 on 5 matching bases. The CDR3 is 15 residues long. Germline loops: CDR1 SEHNR, CDR2 FQNEAQ (reference sequence). The V end was cut by 5 bases, the J end by 9 bases, with 22 bases between. As DNA, the CDR3 is TGTGCCAGCAGCCTAGGGCCGGTCAAAGGGGATCAAGCTTTCTTT. Its protein product is CASSLGPVKGDQAFF.

This clone was detected once. The chain carries TRBV7-2 and TRBJ1-6; 7 positions agree with TRBD1. The CDR3 has 15 amino acids. Per the germline V gene, CDR1 is SGHTA and CDR2 is FQGNSA. With V trimmed by 4 bases and J by 8 bases, 8 bases remained unmatched. As DNA, the CDR3 is TGTGCCAGCAGCTCAAGGGGGCCAATGGATTCACCCCTCCACTTT. Translation: CASSSRGPMDSPLHF.

V gene TRBV18 combines with J gene TRBJ1-1; 8 nucleotides align to TRBD1. The CDR3 has 15 residues. Germline V CDR1 and CDR2: KGHSH, LQKENI. Trimming took 3 bases from V and 4 from J; bases not matched to a gene: 7. The CDR3 sequence: CASSPEGQGITEAFF. The CDR3, as DNA: TGTGCCAGCTCACCGGAAGGACAGGGAATCACTGAAGCTTTCTTT.

The V call is TRBV7-8, the J call TRBJ2-7; maybe TRBD1 (5 bases). This CDR3 has 15 amino acids. The V end was cut by 4 bases, the J end by 4 bases, with 17 bases between. Germline CDR1 reads SGHVS; CDR2 reads FQNEAQ. In DNA form, the CDR3 reads TGTGCCAGCAGCTGGGGCAATATGGGAACTTACGAGCAGTACTTC. Amino acids: CASSWGNMGTYEQYF.

This chain uses TRBV7-9 with TRBJ1-2; D ambiguous. Trimming removed 3 bases at V and 0 bases at J, with 8 bases between. Per germline, CDR1 SEHNR and CDR2 FQNEAQ (reference sequence). The CDR3 loop spans 14 amino acids. The CDR3, as DNA: TGTGCCAGCAGCTTTACAGAAGCTAACTATGGCTACACCTTC. Translation: CASSFTEANYGYTF.

The genes are TRBV18 and TRBJ1-2; tentatively, D is TRBD1 (5 bases). CDR3 length: 14 amino acids. Germline lookup yields CDR1 KGHSH and CDR2 LQKENI. V lost 3 bases and J 1 base, leaving 9 bases between the germline ends. The CDR3 here is CASSPGPFNYGYTF. CDR3 DNA sequence: TGTGCCAGCTCACCGGGGCCTTTTAACTATGGCTACACCTTC.

V gene TRBV5-1 combines with J gene TRBJ2-2; TRBD1 matches 8 bases. Germline assignment: CDR1 SGHRS and CDR2 YFSETQ. With V trimmed by 0 bases and J by 6 bases, 1 base remained unmatched. There are 14 residues in the CDR3. CDR3 nucleotide sequence: TGCGCCAGCAGCTTGGGACAGGGGTCCGGGGAGCTGTTTTTT. As protein: CASSLGQGSGELFF.

The chain combines TRBV25-1 with TRBJ2-2, with D possibly being TRBD1 (7 bases). The length of the CDR3 is 16 residues. The V gene lost 3 bases and the J gene lost 3 bases, with 14 bases spanning the gap. Germline V gene data show CDR1 as MGHDK and CDR2 as SYGVNS. CDR3 DNA sequence: TGTGCCAGCAGTGACCGCGGCAGGGGGGACACCGGGGAGCTGTTTTTT. Amino acids: CASSDRGRGDTGELFF.

V usage is TRBV2 and J usage is TRBJ1-2; D perhaps matches TRBD1 (6 bases). This CDR3 region has 12 residues. V shed 7 bases and J shed 8 bases, with 14 bases lying between them. The germline V gene encodes CDR1 SNHLY and CDR2 FYNNEI. The DNA for the CDR3 is TGTGCCAGCATGCGGGGGGCGGTCGGCTACACCTTC. Protein: CASMRGAVGYTF.

The chain has TRBV3-1 (or the pseudogene TRBV3-2) and TRBJ2-7; D call uncertain. The CDR3 sequence is 15 residues long. V was trimmed by 1 base and J by 1 base, leaving 11 bases between them. Germline V CDR1 and CDR2: LGHDT, YNNKEL (reference sequence). In nucleotides, the CDR3 is TGTGCCAGCAGCCAAGCCCCAGCGAGATCCTACGAGCAGTACTTC. This translates into CASSQAPARSYEQYF.

The chain employs TRBV11-2 and TRBJ1-6; D not resolved. This CDR3 is built from 17 residues. With 1 base removed from V and 0 bases from J, the gap between germline ends came to 10 bases. CDR1 and CDR2 from the germline V gene are SGHAT and FQNNGV. The CDR3 DNA sequence: TGTGCCAGCAGCTTAGGTCCAGGCAGCTCCTATAATTCACCCCTCCACTTT. Translating gives CASSLGPGSSYNSPLHF.

This clone was seen more than once but under ten times. The rearrangement links TRBV4-3 to TRBJ1-2; D perhaps matches TRBD1 (6 bases). This CDR3 has 17 amino acids. Germline values: CDR1 LGHNA, CDR2 YSLEER. The V gene lost 0 bases and the J gene lost 5 bases, with 19 bases spanning the gap. CDR3 in amino acids: CASSQDLWEGGTYGYTF. The CDR3 DNA follows: TGCGCCAGCAGCCAAGATCTCTGGGAGGGGGGGACGTATGGCTACACCTTC.

J is TRBJ1-2 and V is TRBV18; D perhaps matches TRBD1 (5 bases). The CDR3 has 13 amino acids. CDR1 and CDR2 (germline): KGHSH, LQKENI. V was pared by 6 bases and J by 4 bases, with 12 bases between. The CDR3 coding sequence is TGTGCCAGCTCCCAGGGACTTTCCTATGGCTACACCTTC. The encoded protein is CASSQGLSYGYTF.

This clone was observed once. V usage is TRBV3-1 (or the pseudogene TRBV3-2) and J usage is TRBJ1-2, with D hard to call. Trimming removed 1 base from V and 6 bases from J, with 6 bases in between. The CDR3 consists of 12 residues. In germline, CDR1 is LGHDT, CDR2 YNNKEL (reference sequence). The CDR3 loop reads CASSQGGNGYTF. DNA for the CDR3: TGTGCCAGCAGCCAAGGAGGGAATGGCTACACCTTC.

The V call is TRBV6-1, the J call TRBJ2-7; TRBD1 is a possible D gene (5 bases). CDR3 length equals 13 residues. Trimming removed 2 bases from V and 6 bases from J, with 11 bases in between. CDR1 is MNHNS and CDR2 is SASEGT in the germline V gene. The DNA for the CDR3 is TGTGCCAGCAGTGAACACCAGGGCCGCGAGCAGTACTTC. Amino acid sequence: CASSEHQGREQYF.

This clone was observed a single time. The chain combines TRBV3-1 (or the pseudogene TRBV3-2) with TRBJ2-3, with D tentatively TRBD2 (6 bases). CDR1 and CDR2 (germline): LGHDT, YNNKEL (reference sequence). The V end lost 6 bases, the J end lost 1 base, and 11 bases lay between the germline ends. CDR3 size: 14 residues. As DNA, the CDR3 is TGTGCCAGCAGGTACTCGGGGGGCACAGATACGCAGTATTTT. It codes for CASRYSGGTDTQYF.

This chain joins TRBV18 and TRBJ1-6, with a possible D match to TRBD1 (6 bases). This CDR3 contains 15 residues. Trimming cost V 3 bases and J 5 bases, with 11 bases left between them. The germline V gene has CDR1 KGHSH and CDR2 LQKENI. The CDR3 DNA is TGTGCCAGCTCACCCCGGGACATTCATAATTCACCCCTCCACTTT. As protein: CASSPRDIHNSPLHF.